The 23 T cell receptor beta chains below were found in one sample sequenced in a study of metastatic and nonmetastatic thyroid tumors. MiXCR reprocessed the PCR reads for TCRdb. In the table there are over 65,000 clones, roughly an eighth of which are singletons. All patients were untreated before thyroid surgery. Sequencing input: tumor tissue. All receptors derive from a female donor with papillary thyroid cancer or a benign thyroid nodule (not recorded which). Some clones in this sample may be carry-over from other donors' samples.

This clone was counted only a few times. This chain uses TRBV5-6 with TRBJ2-7; the D is unclear. V was shortened by 3 bases and J by 6 bases, with 10 bases between the two germline ends. The CDR3 consists of 12 residues. Germline CDR1 SGHDT, CDR2 YYEEEE. The CDR3 sequence is CASSWTSPEQYF. As DNA, the CDR3 is TGTGCCAGCAGCTGGACCTCCCCCGAGCAGTACTTC.

This clone has more than one count but fewer than ten. The rearrangement uses TRBV28 and TRBJ2-7; D is possibly TRBD1 (6 bases). Germline assignment: CDR1 MDHEN and CDR2 SYDVKM. Between the trimmed V and J ends, which lost 3 bases and 0 bases, there was a span of 21 bases. The CDR3 is 18 residues long. The CDR3 is CASSLVRGVAETSYEQYF. The CDR3 DNA sequence: TGTGCCAGCAGTTTGGTCAGGGGCGTTGCTGAGACCTCCTACGAGCAGTACTTC. Based on the CDR3 plus reference TRBV28 and TRBJ2-7, the full variable domain is DVKVTQSSRYLVKRTGEKVFLECVQDMDHENMFWYRQDPGLGLRLIYFSYDVKMKEKGDIPEGYSVSREKKERFSLILESASTNQTSMYLCASSLVRGVAETSYEQYFGPGTRLTVT.

As regards this clone: Possible read error: a much larger clone is one base away. The sample carries other DNA sequences with the same CDR3. V gene TRBV28 combines with J gene TRBJ1-5; 8 positions agree with TRBD1. The trim removed 6 bases at V and 6 bases at J, leaving 4 bases unmatched. The CDR3 length is 13 residues. The germline V gene has CDR1 MDHEN and CDR2 SYDVKM. In DNA form, the CDR3 reads TGTGCCAGCAGCGACAGGGGCGGTCAGCCCCAGCATTTT. It is translated as CASSDRGGQPQHF.

This clone has a count of ten or more. The V gene is TRBV20-1, the J gene TRBJ1-4, with a weak D call TRBD1 (5 bases). Germline CDR1 is DFQATT and CDR2 is SNEGSKA (reference sequence). This CDR3 has 13 residues. V lost 3 bases to trimming and J lost 8 bases, with 13 bases between them. Here the CDR3 reads CSASVRAREKLFF. In DNA, the CDR3 is TGCAGTGCTAGTGTCAGGGCTAGGGAAAAACTGTTTTTT.

This clone was recorded many times. Other DNA sequences of this sample code for an identical CDR3. The CDR3 bases are TGCAGTCCCGCGCTAGCGGGCACAGATACGCAGTATTTT. Its translation: CSPALAGTDTQYF. The chain has TRBV20-1 and TRBJ2-3; TRBD2 matches at 7 bases. The ends lost 8 bases at V and 1 base at J; junction bases unmatched: 6. This CDR3 has 13 residues. CDR1 is DFQATT, CDR2 SNEGSKA, per germline (reference sequence).

This clone was observed once. This may come from a read error, since a much larger clone is one base off. CDR3 protein: CSATGTGVVNTIYF. The CDR3, as DNA: TGCAGTGCTACTGGGACAGGGGTTGTAAACACCATATATTTT. The chain employs TRBV20-1 and TRBJ1-3, with 10 nucleotides matching TRBD1. CDR3 length: 14 amino acids. The germline V gene encodes CDR1 DFQATT and CDR2 SNEGSKA (reference sequence). Trimming cost V 4 bases and J 6 bases; bases outside gene matches: 6.

This sequence joins TRBV28 and TRBJ1-6; D is ambiguous. Per germline, CDR1 MDHEN and CDR2 SYDVKM. The CDR3 contains 14 residues. V gave up 6 bases and J gave up 7 bases, with 13 bases separating them. In nucleotides, the CDR3 is TGTGCCAGCAGGACGGACTGGGAAAATTCACCCCTCCACTTT. Protein: CASRTDWENSPLHF.

This clone was picked up many times. The chain carries TRBV9 and TRBJ1-1; D is ambiguous. The V gene lost 4 bases and the J gene lost 1 base, with 8 bases spanning the gap. The CDR3 runs 13 residues. The V gene's germline CDR1 is SGDLS and CDR2 YYNGEE. Written as DNA, the CDR3 is TGTGCCAGCAGCATTGGGTCGAACACTGAAGCTTTCTTT. Protein product: CASSIGSNTEAFF.

This clone was seen many times. The V and J genes are TRBV27 and TRBJ2-1, with D possibly called TRBD1 or TRBD2 (5 bases each). The CDR3 sequence is 14 residues long. Germline V gene sequence: CDR1 MNHEY, CDR2 SMNVEV (reference sequence). The germline V and J ends were trimmed by 6 bases and 8 bases, with 17 bases remaining between them. CDR3: CASSPGTPTHEQFF. The CDR3 DNA reads TGTGCCAGCAGCCCCGGGACCCCCACCCATGAGCAGTTCTTC.

This clone was detected only a few times. The V gene is TRBV2, the J gene TRBJ2-1; TRBD2 aligns across 8 bases. Germline values: CDR1 SNHLY, CDR2 FYNNEI. The CDR3 loop spans 14 amino acids. J was trimmed by 8 bases and V by 4 bases; bases with no gene match: 7. CDR3 amino acids: CASSGGTGRDEQFF. The DNA for the CDR3 is TGTGCCAGCAGTGGAGGGACCGGGAGGGATGAGCAGTTCTTC.

There are a few counts of this clone. The chain is built from TRBV6-2 or TRBV6-3 and TRBJ2-7; D is undetermined. The CDR3 spans 13 residues. V was shortened by 2 bases and J by 3 bases, with 8 bases between the two germline ends. The germline CDR1 and CDR2 sequences are MNHEY and SVGEGT. The CDR3 reads CASSYAEYYEQYF. As DNA, the CDR3 is TGTGCCAGCAGTTACGCCGAGTACTACGAGCAGTACTTC.

For this clone: A much larger clone is a single base away; this may be a read error. V gene TRBV11-1 combines with J gene TRBJ2-2; TRBD1 matches 7 bases. Germline CDR1 reads SGHAT; CDR2 reads FQDESV (reference sequence). The CDR3 spans 17 residues. V lost 7 bases to trimming and J lost 2 bases; unmatched junction nucleotides: 13. The CDR3 DNA is TGTGCCAGCATCCTAGGCTTGGACAGGATCAACACCGGGGAGCTGTTTTTT. This encodes CASILGLDRINTGELFF.

Points on this clone: This may arise from a read error, as a much more abundant clone is one base away. The chain employs TRBV15 and TRBJ2-1; D is uncertain. Trimming took 2 bases from V and 4 from J, leaving 18 bases between them. CDR3 length: 17 amino acids. Per germline, CDR1 LNHNV and CDR2 YYDKDF (reference sequence). The CDR3 nucleotides are TGTGCCACCAGCAGATTAACAATACCTCAACCTTACAATGAGCAGTTCTTC. This sequence encodes CATSRLTIPQPYNEQFF.

A note on this clone: This sequence may be a read error, since a much larger clone differs from it by one base. Other nucleotide sequences in the sample specify the same CDR3. The J gene is TRBJ2-5, the V gene TRBV20-1; D tentatively reads TRBD1 or TRBD2 (6 bases each). Germline V gene data show CDR1 as DFQATT and CDR2 as SNEGSKA (reference sequence). This CDR3 region has 13 residues. The CDR3 loop is CSARVGGRETQYF. CDR3 coding DNA: TGCAGTGCCAGAGTGGGGGGCCGGGAGACCCAGTACTTC.

This clone was counted ten times or more. The V gene is TRBV9, the J gene TRBJ2-5; 7 nucleotides agree with TRBD2. Unmatched junction bases numbered 9, after V lost 2 bases and J lost 2 bases. The CDR3 covers 16 residues. Germline V lookup: CDR1 SGDLS, CDR2 YYNGEE. CDR3 protein: CASSVVAGVAQETQYF. DNA of the CDR3: TGTGCCAGCAGCGTGGTTGCGGGAGTCGCACAAGAGACCCAGTACTTC.

About this clone: One end of the junction fails to match germline, which may point to a read error. The same CDR3 also results from other DNA sequences found in this sample. The chain employs TRBV9 and TRBJ1-2; no clear D gene. This CDR3 spans 14 amino acids. CDR1 and CDR2 from the germline V gene are SGDLS and YYNGEE. CDR3 nucleotide sequence: TGTGCAAGCAGCGCCCCCGGGAGAGAATATGGCTACACCTTT. Its protein is CASSAPGREYGYTF.

This clone showed up just a few times. A much larger clonotype is one base distant, so this may be a read error. The sample holds other DNA sequences that translate to the same CDR3. J is TRBJ1-2 and V is TRBV29-1, with D hard to call. Trimming removed 5 bases from V and 4 bases from J, with 14 bases in between. Germline CDR1 and CDR2: SQVTM and ANQGSEA. The CDR3 consists of 13 residues. The CDR3: CSVSTGTLYGYTF. As DNA, the CDR3 is TGCAGCGTTAGTACCGGTACCCTCTATGGCTACACCTTC. Supplemented by reference TRBV29-1 and TRBJ1-2, the full variable domain reads SAVISQKPSRDICQRGTSLTIQCQVDSQVTMMFWYRQQPGQSLTLIATANQGSEATYESGFVIDKFPISRPNLTFSTLTVSNMSPEDSSIYLCSVSTGTLYGYTFGSGTRLTVV.

This clone has at least ten counts. V gene TRBV20-1 combines with J gene TRBJ2-1; 8 positions agree with TRBD2. CDR1 DFQATT and CDR2 SNEGSKA come from the germline V gene (reference sequence). After removal of 3 bases from V and 9 bases from J, the junction contained 22 bases not matched to a gene. The CDR3 runs 18 residues. The DNA of the CDR3 is TGCAGTGCTAGCATAAGCGGGACTAGTCATCCCCTATTGTCTGAGCAGTTCTTC. Protein sequence: CSASISGTSHPLLSEQFF.

This clone was counted at least ten times. The chain joins TRBV12-3 or TRBV12-4 to TRBJ2-7, with 8 bases matching TRBD2. The CDR3 runs 20 residues. V shed 3 bases, J shed 3 bases, and the junction held 22 bases outside the gene matches. CDR3 coding DNA: TGTGCCAGCAGTTTGGGCCGCGGGGGGAGATTGCCCAGCCCTTTCTACGAGCAGTACTTC. Protein product: CASSLGRGGRLPSPFYEQYF.

This clone was recorded many times. This chain connects TRBV18 to TRBJ1-4; 11 bases fit TRBD1. CDR1 KGHSH and CDR2 LQKENI come from the germline V gene. The CDR3 length is 15 residues. The trim removed 3 bases at V and 3 bases at J, leaving 0 bases unmatched. CDR3 DNA sequence: TGTGCCAGCTCACCGGACAGGGGGCCTAATGAAAAACTGTTTTTT. Protein product: CASSPDRGPNEKLFF.

This clone turned up a few times. A much larger clone differs from this one at a single base, so this may be a read error. This CDR3 reads CATLGTGELFF. The CDR3 DNA sequence: TGTGCCACCCTTGGCACCGGGGAGCTGTTTTTT. V usage is TRBV7-9 and J usage is TRBJ2-2; D gene ambiguous. The CDR3 extends over 11 amino acids. V gave up 10 bases and J gave up 4 bases, with 7 bases separating them. Per germline, CDR1 SEHNR and CDR2 FQNEAQ (reference sequence).

This clone was recorded many times. This chain uses TRBV20-1 with TRBJ2-7; 9 bases are a match to TRBD1. Looked up from germline, CDR1 is DFQATT and CDR2 is SNEGSKA (reference sequence). The CDR3 totals 12 residues. Trimming removed 3 bases from V and 7 bases from J; junction bases left unmatched: 4. The CDR3 nucleotides are TGCAGTGCTAGGGACAGGGGAGGAGAGCAGTACTTC. It codes for CSARDRGGEQYF.

With regard to this clone: The sample carries other DNA sequences with the same CDR3. V usage is TRBV4-1 and J usage is TRBJ2-2, with a tentative D call TRBD2 (6 bases). The V gene's germline CDR1 is MGHRA and CDR2 YSYEKL. Deletions cut 2 bases from V and 0 bases from J, with 10 bases between. The CDR3 runs 16 residues. This chain's CDR3 is CASSQFGGTNTGELFF. CDR3 nucleotide sequence: TGCGCCAGCAGCCAATTCGGCGGGACGAACACCGGGGAGCTGTTTTTT.